These 26 T cell receptor beta chains were all obtained from the same sample, sequenced in a study of blood T cell repertoires in COVID-19. The assay was immunoSEQ multiplex PCR, and TCRdb's table has in-frame clones only and misses some. The sample records 50,000 to 55,000 clones, 85% being singletons. The sample taken for sequencing was peripheral blood. These receptors came from a man in his fifties or sixties with acute or convalescent COVID-19.

The chain carries TRBV19 and TRBJ2-7; D remains ambiguous. This CDR3 contains 16 residues. Germline V gene lookup returns CDR1 LNHDA and CDR2 SQIVND (reference sequence). The V and J ends lost 3 bases and 0 bases respectively, with 15 bases between them. This CDR3 reads CASSIVWSESSYEQYF. CDR3 nucleotides: TGTGCCAGTAGTATCGTTTGGTCCGAGAGCTCCTACGAGCAGTACTTC. The full variable domain, in which reference TRBV19 and TRBJ2-7 provide the parts outside the CDR3, is DGGITQSPKYLFRKEGQNVTLSCEQNLNHDAMYWYRQDPGQGLRLIYYSQIVNDFQKGDIAEGYSVSREKKESFPLTVTSAQKNPTAFYLCASSIVWSESSYEQYFGPGTRLTVT.

The gene calls are TRBV5-1 and TRBJ1-4; 10 nucleotides agree with TRBD1. Germline V gives CDR1 SGHRS, CDR2 YFSETQ. V was clipped by 0 bases and J by 10 bases; unmatched bases: 6. This CDR3 is 15 amino acids long. CDR3: CASSLVMGQGRKLFF. The CDR3 nucleotides are TGCGCCAGCAGCTTGGTTATGGGACAGGGGAGAAAACTGTTTTTT.

This sequence joins TRBV2 and TRBJ1-5; 9 bases line up with TRBD1. The CDR3 consists of 15 residues. CDR1 and CDR2 from the germline V gene are SNHLY and FYNNEI. V was pared by 6 bases and J by 1 base, with 4 bases of the junction left unmatched. The CDR3 loop is CASRRGQGSNQPQHF. CDR3 DNA sequence: TGTGCCAGCAGGCGCGGACAGGGGAGCAATCAGCCCCAGCATTTT.

The table lists this clone with a count of one. The V gene is TRBV12-3 or TRBV12-4, the J gene TRBJ2-7; weak D call: TRBD2 (6 bases). Between the trimmed V and J ends, which lost 3 bases and 6 bases, there was a span of 9 bases. The CDR3 has 12 residues. The CDR3 nucleotides are TGTGCCAGCAGTTTCCCCGGGAGCGAGCAGTACTTC. Amino acids: CASSFPGSEQYF.

The chain is built from TRBV18 and TRBJ2-2, with TRBD2 matching 13 bases. Germline V CDR1 and CDR2: KGHSH, LQKENI. The CDR3 totals 16 residues. V lost 3 bases, J lost 7 bases, and 5 bases stayed unmatched. The CDR3 coding sequence is TGTGCCAGCTCACCCGGGACTAGCGGGAACGGCGGGGAGCTGTTTTTT. Amino acid sequence: CASSPGTSGNGGELFF.

The V call is TRBV30, the J call TRBJ2-2; D might be TRBD2 (6 bases). V was trimmed by 4 bases and J by 2 bases, leaving 17 bases between them. Germline V gives CDR1 GTSNPN, CDR2 SVGIG (reference sequence). CDR3 length: 16 residues. CDR3 residues: CAWNRLGGLNTGELFF. The CDR3 DNA sequence: TGTGCCTGGAACCGTTTGGGGGGATTAAACACCGGGGAGCTGTTTTTT.

The rearrangement joins TRBV28 to TRBJ1-5; D is ambiguous. From germline, CDR1 is MDHEN and CDR2 SYDVKM. This CDR3 region has 15 residues. The ends were cut back, 8 bases at V and 7 bases at J, with 21 bases in the middle. Written as DNA, the CDR3 is TGTGCCAGCGGGCACACCGGGATAACGAACCAGCCCCAGCATTTT. Its translation is CASGHTGITNQPQHF.

The CDR3 DNA reads as TGCAGCGTGCAAACGGACTCGAATACGCAGTATTTT. This encodes CSVQTDSNTQYF. The chain carries TRBV29-1 and TRBJ2-3, with D possibly TRBD2 on 5 matching bases. The germline V and J ends were trimmed by 6 bases and 7 bases, with 14 bases remaining between them. CDR3 length: 12 residues. Germline values: CDR1 SQVTM, CDR2 ANQGSEA.

The rearrangement uses TRBV3-1 (or the pseudogene TRBV3-2) and TRBJ1-4; 7 nucleotides match TRBD1. Germline loops: CDR1 LGHDT, CDR2 YNNKEL (reference sequence). The CDR3 contains 15 residues. J lost 8 bases, V lost 1 base, and 7 bases had no gene match. The CDR3 spells CASSQVKQGPEKLFF. DNA for the CDR3: TGTGCCAGCAGCCAAGTCAAACAGGGGCCCGAAAAACTGTTTTTT.

The rearrangement links TRBV19 to TRBJ1-6; D not resolved. The length of the CDR3 is 13 residues. Trimming stripped 9 bases from V and 0 bases from J, with 6 bases between. The germline V gene has CDR1 LNHDA and CDR2 SQIVND (reference sequence). This chain's CDR3 is CASRGSYNSPLHF. The CDR3 bases are TGTGCCAGCCGGGGCTCCTATAATTCACCCCTCCACTTT. Looking up the rest from reference TRBV19 and TRBJ1-6 gives the full variable domain: DGGITQSPKYLFRKEGQNVTLSCEQNLNHDAMYWYRQDPGQGLRLIYYSQIVNDFQKGDIAEGYSVSREKKESFPLTVTSAQKNPTAFYLCASRGSYNSPLHFGNGTRLTVT.

This clone showed up just a few times. The genes are TRBV29-1 and TRBJ2-7; weak D call: TRBD2 (6 bases). Germline-derived CDR1 and CDR2 are SQVTM and ANQGSEA. Between the trimmed V and J ends, which lost 7 bases and 1 base, there was a span of 14 bases. The CDR3 runs 13 residues. The CDR3 spells CSARASASYEQYF. Written as DNA, the CDR3 is TGCAGCGCTAGGGCTAGCGCTTCCTACGAGCAGTACTTC.

The chain joins TRBV7-9 to TRBJ1-3; tentatively, D is TRBD1 (5 bases). The CDR3 is 17 amino acids. Germline lookup yields CDR1 SEHNR and CDR2 FQNEAQ (reference sequence). V was shortened by 4 bases and J by 3 bases, with 19 bases between the two germline ends. The CDR3 region has the DNA TGTGCCAGCAGCTATTCGGTGGGGCAGGGCTTTGGAAACACCATATATTTT. Translated: CASSYSVGQGFGNTIYF.

V and J are TRBV12-3 or TRBV12-4 and TRBJ2-7; unclear D gene. CDR3 size: 11 residues. The V end was cut by 4 bases, the J end by 3 bases, with 4 bases between. CDR3 bases: TGTGCCAGCAGTTACAACTACGAGCAGTACTTC. Translated, it gives CASSYNYEQYF.

This chain joins TRBV7-2 and TRBJ2-1, with 9 bases that match TRBD1. CDR1 SGHTA and CDR2 FQGNSA come from the germline V gene. The ends lost 6 bases at V and 1 base at J; junction bases unmatched: 4. The length of the CDR3 is 15 residues. The CDR3 spells CASSKQGASYNEQFF. As DNA, the CDR3 is TGTGCCAGCAGTAAACAGGGGGCTTCCTACAATGAGCAGTTCTTC.

The rearrangement links TRBV28 to TRBJ1-2; 8 bases are shared with TRBD1. This CDR3 region has 13 residues. J lost 2 bases, V lost 11 bases, and 7 bases had no gene match. The germline V gene encodes CDR1 MDHEN and CDR2 SYDVKM. The CDR3 coding sequence is TGTGCCGTACAGGGGGAGCTGAACTATGGCTACACCTTC. Protein: CAVQGELNYGYTF.

This rearrangement joins TRBV18 to TRBJ1-5; 11 nucleotides align to TRBD1. This CDR3 contains 15 residues. V lost 6 bases and J lost 3; bases outside the gene matches: 4. Germline V gene data show CDR1 as KGHSH and CDR2 as LQKENI. CDR3 loop: CASSPDRGLNQPQHF. DNA for the CDR3: TGTGCCAGCTCGCCGGACAGGGGGCTCAATCAGCCCCAGCATTTT.

This chain joins TRBV6-5 and TRBJ2-1, with D possibly TRBD1 on 6 matching bases. The CDR3 sequence is 15 residues long. Per germline, CDR1 MNHEY and CDR2 SVGAGI. V lost 5 bases and J lost 4, with 15 bases in between. CDR3 loop: CASSQLGGAYNEQFF. CDR3 bases: TGTGCCAGCAGTCAGCTTGGGGGCGCGTACAATGAGCAGTTCTTC.

This clone is a singleton in its sample. The J gene is TRBJ1-2, the V gene TRBV28; D may be TRBD1 (6 bases). Germline V lookup: CDR1 MDHEN, CDR2 SYDVKM. The length of the CDR3 is 15 residues. Trimming cost V 4 bases and J 4 bases, with 16 bases left between them. The CDR3 DNA follows: TGTGCCAGCAGTTCAGCCTCGACAGGAACCTATGGCTACACCTTC. This encodes CASSSASTGTYGYTF.

The chain joins TRBV11-2 to TRBJ2-3, with a tentative D call TRBD2 (6 bases). The V gene lost 1 base and the J gene lost 4 bases, with 15 bases spanning the gap. CDR1 is SGHAT and CDR2 is FQNNGV in the germline V gene. There are 16 residues in the CDR3. As DNA, the CDR3 is TGTGCCAGCAGCTTAGGATCCACTAGCAATGCAGATACGCAGTATTTT. As protein: CASSLGSTSNADTQYF.

J is TRBJ1-1 and V is TRBV11-2, with D maybe TRBD1 (6 bases). Between the trimmed V and J ends, which lost 5 bases and 7 bases, there was a span of 14 bases. CDR3 size: 13 residues. Germline CDR1 and CDR2: SGHAT and FQNNGV. The CDR3 here is CASSKGGTGEAFF. CDR3 coding DNA: TGTGCCAGCAGCAAGGGGGGGACGGGTGAAGCTTTCTTT. Full variable domain (remainder filled in from reference TRBV11-2 and TRBJ1-1): EAGVAQSPRYKIIEKRQSVAFWCNPISGHATLYWYQQILGQGPKLLIQFQNNGVVDDSQLPKDRFSAERLKGVDSTLKIQPAKLEDSAVYLCASSKGGTGEAFFGQGTRLTVV.

The rearrangement links TRBV5-1 to TRBJ1-4, with D possibly TRBD1 on 6 matching bases. The CDR3 is made up of 15 amino acids. V was shortened by 4 bases and J by 3 bases, with 13 bases between the two germline ends. CDR1 is SGHRS and CDR2 is YFSETQ in the germline V gene. The CDR3 DNA reads TGCGCCAGCAGCCAGGACAGCCGCCCTAATGAAAAACTGTTTTTT. Translation: CASSQDSRPNEKLFF. The full variable domain, rest sourced from reference TRBV5-1 and TRBJ1-4, is KAGVTQTPRYLIKTRGQQVTLSCSPISGHRSVSWYQQTPGQGLQFLFEYFSETQRNKGNFPGRFSGRQFSNSRSEMNVSTLELGDSALYLCASSQDSRPNEKLFFGSGTQLSVL.

This chain connects TRBV29-1 to TRBJ2-3; 10 nucleotides agree with TRBD2. Germline assignment: CDR1 SQVTM and CDR2 ANQGSEA. J was trimmed by 0 bases and V by 1 base; bases with no gene match: 7. The CDR3 covers 17 residues. The CDR3 spells CSVEGASGSPSTDTQYF. The CDR3 DNA follows: TGCAGCGTTGAAGGGGCTAGCGGGAGTCCTAGCACAGATACGCAGTATTTT.

The rearrangement uses TRBV28 and TRBJ1-5, with a possible D match to TRBD1 (5 bases). Germline CDR1 and CDR2: MDHEN and SYDVKM. The V gene lost 3 bases and the J gene lost 1 base, with 13 bases spanning the gap. The CDR3 covers 16 residues. The DNA of the CDR3 is TGTGCCAGCAGTTTTCTCTGGGGGGACAGCAATCAGCCCCAGCATTTT. Amino acids: CASSFLWGDSNQPQHF.

The chain recombines TRBV6-1 with TRBJ1-1; possible D gene TRBD1, 5 bases. This CDR3 spans 14 amino acids. Germline V gene sequence: CDR1 MNHNS, CDR2 SASEGT. Between the trimmed V and J ends, which lost 2 bases and 5 bases, there was a span of 12 bases. CDR3 bases: TGTGCCAGCAGTGAAAAGGGGCGTACGACTGAAGCTTTCTTT. It yields the protein CASSEKGRTTEAFF.

The chain is built from TRBV25-1 and TRBJ2-2; 7 nucleotides align to TRBD1. Germline assignment: CDR1 MGHDK and CDR2 SYGVNS. This CDR3 region has 18 residues. V lost 3 bases and J lost 4; bases outside the gene matches: 14. The DNA for the CDR3 is TGTGCCAGCAGTGACGTCCGTGCGAGGGGGCGAGGCACCGGGGAGCTGTTTTTT. This gives the protein CASSDVRARGRGTGELFF.

The rearrangement joins TRBV18 to TRBJ2-7, with 9 bases that match TRBD1. J gave up 6 bases and V 4 bases, and 7 bases lay outside the gene matches. The CDR3 length is 14 residues. CDR1 is KGHSH and CDR2 is LQKENI in the germline V gene. CDR3 sequence reads: CASSRPGQGAEQYF. The CDR3 nucleotides are TGTGCCAGCTCACGTCCGGGACAGGGAGCCGAGCAGTACTTC.